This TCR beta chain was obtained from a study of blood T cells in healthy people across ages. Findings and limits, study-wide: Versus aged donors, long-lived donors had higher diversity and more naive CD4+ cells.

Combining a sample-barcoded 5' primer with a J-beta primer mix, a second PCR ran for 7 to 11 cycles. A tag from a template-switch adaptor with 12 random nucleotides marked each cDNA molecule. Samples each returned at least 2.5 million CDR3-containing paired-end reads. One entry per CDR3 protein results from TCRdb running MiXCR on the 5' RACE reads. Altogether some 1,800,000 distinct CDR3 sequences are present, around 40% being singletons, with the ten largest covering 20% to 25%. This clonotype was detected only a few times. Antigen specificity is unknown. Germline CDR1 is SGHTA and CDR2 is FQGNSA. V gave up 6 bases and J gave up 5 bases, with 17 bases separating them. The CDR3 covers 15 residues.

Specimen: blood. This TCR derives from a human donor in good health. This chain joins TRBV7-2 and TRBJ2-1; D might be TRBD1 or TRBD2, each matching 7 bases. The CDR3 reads CASRGGTAFNNEQFF. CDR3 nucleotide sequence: TGTGCCAGCAGGGGAGGGACAGCATTTAACAATGAGCAGTTCTTC.